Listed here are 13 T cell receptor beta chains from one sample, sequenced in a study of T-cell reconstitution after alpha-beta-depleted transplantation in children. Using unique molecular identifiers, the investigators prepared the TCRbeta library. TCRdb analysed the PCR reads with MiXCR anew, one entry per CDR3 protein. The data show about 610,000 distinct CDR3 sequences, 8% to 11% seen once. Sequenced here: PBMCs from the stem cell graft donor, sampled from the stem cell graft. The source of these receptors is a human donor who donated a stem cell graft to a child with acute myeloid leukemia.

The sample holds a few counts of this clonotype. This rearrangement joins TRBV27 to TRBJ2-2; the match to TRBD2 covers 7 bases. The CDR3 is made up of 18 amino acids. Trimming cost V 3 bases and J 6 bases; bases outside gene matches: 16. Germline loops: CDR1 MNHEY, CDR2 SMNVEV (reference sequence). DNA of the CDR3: TGTGCCAGCAGTTTTGGTGCGACATTCCCGGGAGGACCCGGGGAGCTGTTTTTT. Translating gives CASSFGATFPGGPGELFF.

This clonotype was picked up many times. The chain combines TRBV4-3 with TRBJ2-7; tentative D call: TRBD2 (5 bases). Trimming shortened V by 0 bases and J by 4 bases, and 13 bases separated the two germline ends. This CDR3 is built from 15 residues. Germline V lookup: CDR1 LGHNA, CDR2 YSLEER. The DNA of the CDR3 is TGCGCCAGCAGCCAAGACGGGCTAGCCCCTTACGAGCAGTACTTC. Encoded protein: CASSQDGLAPYEQYF.

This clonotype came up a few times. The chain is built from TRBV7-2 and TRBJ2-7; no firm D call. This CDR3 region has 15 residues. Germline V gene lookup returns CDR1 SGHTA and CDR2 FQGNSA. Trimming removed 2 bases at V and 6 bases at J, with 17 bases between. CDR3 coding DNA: TGTGCCAGCAGCTTATCACCTTCTCGCGTAGGCGAGCAGTACTTC. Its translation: CASSLSPSRVGEQYF.

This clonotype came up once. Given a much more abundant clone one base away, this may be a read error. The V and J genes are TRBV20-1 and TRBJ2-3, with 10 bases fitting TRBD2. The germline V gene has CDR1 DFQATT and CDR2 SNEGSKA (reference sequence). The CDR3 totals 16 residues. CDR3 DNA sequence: TGCAGTGCTAGAGATCCAAGCGGGAGGGCTACAGATACGCAGTTTTTT. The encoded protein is CSARDPSGRATDTQFF.

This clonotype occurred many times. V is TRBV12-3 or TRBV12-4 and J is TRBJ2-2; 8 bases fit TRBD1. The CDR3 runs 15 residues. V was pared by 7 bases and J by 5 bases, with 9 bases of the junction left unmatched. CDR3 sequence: CASTPGQVKTGELFF. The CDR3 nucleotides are TGTGCCAGCACCCCGGGACAGGTGAAGACCGGGGAGCTGTTTTTT.

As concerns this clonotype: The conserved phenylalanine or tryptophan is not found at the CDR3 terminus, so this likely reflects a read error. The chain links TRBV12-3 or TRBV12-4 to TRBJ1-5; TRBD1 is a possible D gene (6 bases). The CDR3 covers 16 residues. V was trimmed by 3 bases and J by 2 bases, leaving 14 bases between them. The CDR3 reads CASSLYGTIGNQPQHC. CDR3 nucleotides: TGTGCCAGCAGTTTGTACGGGACAATCGGCAATCAGCCCCAGCATTGT.

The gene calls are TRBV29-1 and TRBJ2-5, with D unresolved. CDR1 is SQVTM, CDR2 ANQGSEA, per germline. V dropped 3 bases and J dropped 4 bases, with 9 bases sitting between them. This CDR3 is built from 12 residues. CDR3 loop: CSVESWRETQYF. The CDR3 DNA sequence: TGCAGCGTTGAGTCATGGAGAGAGACCCAGTACTTC.

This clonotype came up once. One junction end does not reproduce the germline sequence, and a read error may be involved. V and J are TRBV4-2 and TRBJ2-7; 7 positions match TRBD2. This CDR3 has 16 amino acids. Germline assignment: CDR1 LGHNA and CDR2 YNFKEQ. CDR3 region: CAGSQDTWEGPDEQYF. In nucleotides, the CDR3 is TGTGCCGGCAGCCAAGATACATGGGAGGGCCCAGACGAGCAGTACTTC.

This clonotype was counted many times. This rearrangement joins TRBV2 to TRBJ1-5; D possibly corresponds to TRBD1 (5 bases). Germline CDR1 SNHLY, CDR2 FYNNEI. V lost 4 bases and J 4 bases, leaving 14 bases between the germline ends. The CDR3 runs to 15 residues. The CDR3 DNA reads TGTGCCAGCAGTGTAGAGGGGAAGGGGAATCAGCCCCAGCATTTT. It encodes CASSVEGKGNQPQHF. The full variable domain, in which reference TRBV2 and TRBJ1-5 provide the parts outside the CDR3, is EPEVTQTPSHQVTQMGQEVILRCVPISNHLYFYWYRQILGQKVEFLVSFYNNEISEKSEIFDDQFSVERPDGSNFTLKIRSTKLEDSAMYFCASSVEGKGNQPQHFGDGTRLSIL.

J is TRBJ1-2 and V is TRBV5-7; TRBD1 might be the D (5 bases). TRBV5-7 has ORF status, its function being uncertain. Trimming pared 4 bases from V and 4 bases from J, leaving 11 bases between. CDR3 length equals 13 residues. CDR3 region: CASSPRDLYGYTF. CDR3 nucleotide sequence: TGTGCCAGCAGCCCCCGGGACCTCTATGGCTACACCTTC.

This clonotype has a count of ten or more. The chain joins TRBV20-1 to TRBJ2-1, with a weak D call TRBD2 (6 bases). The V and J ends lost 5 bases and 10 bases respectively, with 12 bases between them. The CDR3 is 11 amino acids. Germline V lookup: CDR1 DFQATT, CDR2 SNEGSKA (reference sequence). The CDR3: CSARRDSEQFF. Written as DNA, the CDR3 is TGCAGTGCTCGCCGGGACTCGGAGCAGTTCTTC.

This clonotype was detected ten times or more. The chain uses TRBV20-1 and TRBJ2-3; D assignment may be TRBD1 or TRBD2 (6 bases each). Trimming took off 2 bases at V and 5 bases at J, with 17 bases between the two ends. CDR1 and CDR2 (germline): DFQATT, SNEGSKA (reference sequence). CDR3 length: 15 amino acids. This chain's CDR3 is CSARLGGLRGDTQYF. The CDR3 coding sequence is TGCAGTGCTAGACTAGGGGGACTGCGGGGAGATACGCAGTATTTT.

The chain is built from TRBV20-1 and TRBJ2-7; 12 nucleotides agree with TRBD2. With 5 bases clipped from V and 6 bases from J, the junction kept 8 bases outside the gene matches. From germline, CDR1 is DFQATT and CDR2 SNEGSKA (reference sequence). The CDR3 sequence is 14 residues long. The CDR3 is CSAVRTSGTGEQYF. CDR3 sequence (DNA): TGCAGTGCTGTTCGGACTAGCGGGACCGGCGAGCAGTACTTC.